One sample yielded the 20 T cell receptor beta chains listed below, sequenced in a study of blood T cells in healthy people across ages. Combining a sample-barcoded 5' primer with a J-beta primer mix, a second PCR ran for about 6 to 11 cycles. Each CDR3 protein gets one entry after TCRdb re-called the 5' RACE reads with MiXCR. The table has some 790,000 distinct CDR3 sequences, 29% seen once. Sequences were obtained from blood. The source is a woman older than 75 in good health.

CDR3 region: CASSLASGTEVFYNEQFF. The CDR3 nucleotides read TGTGCCAGCAGCTTAGCCTCCGGGACAGAGGTTTTCTACAATGAGCAGTTCTTC. The V call is TRBV7-8, the J call TRBJ2-1; 7 bases fit TRBD1. The junction had 11 bases not matched to a gene; V was cut back by 0 bases and J by 3 bases. CDR3 length equals 18 residues. The V gene's germline CDR1 is SGHVS and CDR2 FQNEAQ.

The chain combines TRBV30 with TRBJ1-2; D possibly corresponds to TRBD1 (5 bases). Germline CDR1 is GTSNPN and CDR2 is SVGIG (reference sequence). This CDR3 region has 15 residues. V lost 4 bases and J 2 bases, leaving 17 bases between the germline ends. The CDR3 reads CAWTPNLGRNYGYTF. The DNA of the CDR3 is TGTGCCTGGACGCCCAACCTGGGACGGAACTATGGCTACACCTTC.

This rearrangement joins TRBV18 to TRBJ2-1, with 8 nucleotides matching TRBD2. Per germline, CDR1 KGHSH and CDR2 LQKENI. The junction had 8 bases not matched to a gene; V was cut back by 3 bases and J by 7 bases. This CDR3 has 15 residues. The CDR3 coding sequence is TGTGCCAGCTCACCCGGTTCTAGCGGGTCAAATGAGCAGTTCTTC. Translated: CASSPGSSGSNEQFF.

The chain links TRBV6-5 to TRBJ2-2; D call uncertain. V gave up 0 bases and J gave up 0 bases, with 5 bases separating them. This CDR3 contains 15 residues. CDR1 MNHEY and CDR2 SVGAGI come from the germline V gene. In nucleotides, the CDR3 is TGTGCCAGCAGTTACTCGATAGCGAACACCGGGGAGCTGTTTTTT. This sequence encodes CASSYSIANTGELFF.

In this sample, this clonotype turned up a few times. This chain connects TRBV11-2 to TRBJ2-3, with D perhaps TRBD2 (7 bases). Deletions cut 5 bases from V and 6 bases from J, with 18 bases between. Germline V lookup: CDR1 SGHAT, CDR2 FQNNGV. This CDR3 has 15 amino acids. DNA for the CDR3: TGTGCCAGCAGCACTAGTGTCGGGGGGCGGGATACGCAGTATTTT. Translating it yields CASSTSVGGRDTQYF.

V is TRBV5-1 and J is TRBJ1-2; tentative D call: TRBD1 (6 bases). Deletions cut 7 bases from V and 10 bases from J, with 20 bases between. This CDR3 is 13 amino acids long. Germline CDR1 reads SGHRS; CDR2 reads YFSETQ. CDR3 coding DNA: TGCGCCAGCTCCCTCGGGGGGGCTAATGACTACACCTTC. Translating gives CASSLGGANDYTF. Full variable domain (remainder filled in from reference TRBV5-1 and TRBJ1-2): KAGVTQTPRYLIKTRGQQVTLSCSPISGHRSVSWYQQTPGQGLQFLFEYFSETQRNKGNFPGRFSGRQFSNSRSEMNVSTLELGDSALYLCASSLGGANDYTFGSGTRLTVV.

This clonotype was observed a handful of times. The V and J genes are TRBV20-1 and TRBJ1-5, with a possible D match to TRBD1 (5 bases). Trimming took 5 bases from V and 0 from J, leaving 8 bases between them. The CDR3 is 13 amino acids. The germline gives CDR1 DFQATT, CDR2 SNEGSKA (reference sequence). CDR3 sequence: CSAWGNSNQPQHF. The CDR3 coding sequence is TGCAGTGCTTGGGGGAATAGCAATCAGCCCCAGCATTTT.

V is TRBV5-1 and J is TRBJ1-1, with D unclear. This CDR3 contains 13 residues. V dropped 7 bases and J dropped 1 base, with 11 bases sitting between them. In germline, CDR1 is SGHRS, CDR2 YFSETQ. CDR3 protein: CASAERGNTEAFF. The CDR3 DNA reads TGCGCCAGCGCCGAACGTGGGAACACTGAAGCTTTCTTT.

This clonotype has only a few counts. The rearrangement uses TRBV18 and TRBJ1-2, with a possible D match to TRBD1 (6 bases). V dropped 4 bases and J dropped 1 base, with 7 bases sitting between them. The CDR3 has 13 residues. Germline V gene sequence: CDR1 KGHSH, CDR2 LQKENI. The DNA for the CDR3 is TGTGCCAGCTCACGGGACATTAACTATGGCTACACCTTC. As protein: CASSRDINYGYTF. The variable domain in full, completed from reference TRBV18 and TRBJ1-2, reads NAGVMQNPRHLVRRRGQEARLRCSPMKGHSHVYWYRQLPEEGLKFMVYLQKENIIDESGMPKERFSAEFPKEGPSILRIQQVVRGDSAAYFCASSRDINYGYTFGSGTRLTVV.

In DNA, the CDR3 is TGTGCCAGCAGCTTGGTGGGGGACAATAGCAATCAGCCCCAGCATTTT. Protein product: CASSLVGDNSNQPQHF. V is TRBV5-5 and J is TRBJ1-5; TRBD1 might be the D (6 bases). The ends were cut back, 0 bases at V and 0 bases at J, with 10 bases in the middle. This CDR3 is 16 amino acids long. Germline CDR1 is SGHKS and CDR2 is YYEKEE (reference sequence).

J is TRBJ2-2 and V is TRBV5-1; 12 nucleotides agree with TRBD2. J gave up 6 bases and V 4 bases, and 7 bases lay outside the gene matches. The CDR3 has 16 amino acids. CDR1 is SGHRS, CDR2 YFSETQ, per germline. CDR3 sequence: CASSTPGLAGPGELFF. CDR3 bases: TGCGCCAGCAGCACACCGGGACTAGCGGGCCCCGGGGAGCTGTTTTTT. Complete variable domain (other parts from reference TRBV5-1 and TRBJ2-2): KAGVTQTPRYLIKTRGQQVTLSCSPISGHRSVSWYQQTPGQGLQFLFEYFSETQRNKGNFPGRFSGRQFSNSRSEMNVSTLELGDSALYLCASSTPGLAGPGELFFGEGSRLTVL.

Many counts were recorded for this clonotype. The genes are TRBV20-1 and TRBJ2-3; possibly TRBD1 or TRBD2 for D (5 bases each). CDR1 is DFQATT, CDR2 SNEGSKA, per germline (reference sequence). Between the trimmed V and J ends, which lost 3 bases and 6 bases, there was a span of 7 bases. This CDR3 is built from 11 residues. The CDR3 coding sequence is TGCAGTGCTAGTGAGGGGGATACGCAGTATTTT. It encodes CSASEGDTQYF.

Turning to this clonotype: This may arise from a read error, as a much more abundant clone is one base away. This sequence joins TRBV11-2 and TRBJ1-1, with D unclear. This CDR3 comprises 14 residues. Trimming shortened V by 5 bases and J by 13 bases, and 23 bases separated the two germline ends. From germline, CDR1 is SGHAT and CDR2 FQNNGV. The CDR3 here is CASSPGRTEGRVFF. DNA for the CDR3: TGTGCCAGCAGCCCCGGCCGGACTGAAGGGAGGGTTTTCTTT.

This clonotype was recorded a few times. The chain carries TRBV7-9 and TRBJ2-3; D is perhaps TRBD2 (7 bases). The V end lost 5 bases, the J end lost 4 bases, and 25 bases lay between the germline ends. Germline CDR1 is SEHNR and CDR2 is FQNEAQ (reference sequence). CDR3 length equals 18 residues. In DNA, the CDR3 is TGTGCCAGCAGCCCCCTCTCTTGGGGGGGGCGCGGGCCAGATACGCAGTATTTT. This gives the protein CASSPLSWGGRGPDTQYF.

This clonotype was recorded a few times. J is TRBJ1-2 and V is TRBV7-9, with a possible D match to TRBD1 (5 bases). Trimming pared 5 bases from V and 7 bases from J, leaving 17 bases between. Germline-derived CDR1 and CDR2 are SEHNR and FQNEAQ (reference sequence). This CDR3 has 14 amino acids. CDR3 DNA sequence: TGTGCCAGCAGCAAGACACTAGGGGATGGTGGCTACACCTTC. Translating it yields CASSKTLGDGGYTF.

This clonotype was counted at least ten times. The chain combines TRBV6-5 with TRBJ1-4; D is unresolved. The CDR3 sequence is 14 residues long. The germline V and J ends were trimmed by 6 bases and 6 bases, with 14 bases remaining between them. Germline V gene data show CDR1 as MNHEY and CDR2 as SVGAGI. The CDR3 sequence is CASSLDPPYEKLFF. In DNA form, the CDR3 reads TGTGCCAGCAGCCTCGACCCTCCGTATGAAAAACTGTTTTTT.

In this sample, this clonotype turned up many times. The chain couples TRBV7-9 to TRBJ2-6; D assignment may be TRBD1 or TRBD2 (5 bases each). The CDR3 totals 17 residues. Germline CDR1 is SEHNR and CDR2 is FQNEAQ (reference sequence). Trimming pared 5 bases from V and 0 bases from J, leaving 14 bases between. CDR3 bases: TGTGCCAGCAGCGCCCCGGGGCTGCTCTCTGGGGCCAACGTCCTGACTTTC. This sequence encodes CASSAPGLLSGANVLTF.

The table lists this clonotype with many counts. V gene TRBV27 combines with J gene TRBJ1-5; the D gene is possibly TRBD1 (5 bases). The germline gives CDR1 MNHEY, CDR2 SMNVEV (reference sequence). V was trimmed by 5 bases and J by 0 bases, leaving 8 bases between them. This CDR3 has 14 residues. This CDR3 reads CASSTGLSNQPQHF. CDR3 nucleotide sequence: TGTGCCAGCAGTACGGGGCTTAGCAATCAGCCCCAGCATTTT.

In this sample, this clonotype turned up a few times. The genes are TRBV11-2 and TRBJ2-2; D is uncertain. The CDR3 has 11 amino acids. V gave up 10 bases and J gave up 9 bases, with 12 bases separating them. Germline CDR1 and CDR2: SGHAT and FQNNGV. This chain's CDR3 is CATEFGRELFF. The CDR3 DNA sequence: TGTGCCACCGAGTTCGGCCGGGAGCTGTTTTTT.

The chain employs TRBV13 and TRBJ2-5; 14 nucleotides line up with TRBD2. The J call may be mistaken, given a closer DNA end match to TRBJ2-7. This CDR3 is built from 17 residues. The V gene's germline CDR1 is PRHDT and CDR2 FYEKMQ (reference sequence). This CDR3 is CASSLGGLAGAQDEQYF. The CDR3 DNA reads TGTGCCAGCAGCTTAGGGGGACTAGCGGGAGCCCAGGACGAGCAGTACTTC.